This T cell receptor (beta chain) was retrieved from a study of T cell repertoires in cytomegalovirus infection. At the level of the study: Public TCR beta signatures provided an indication of both CMV infection and a matching HLA type. Study-wide points: Clonotypes of TCR beta that were HLA-C-restricted and CMV-specific dominated the ex vivo response.

A single record per CDR3 protein comes from TCRdb applying MiXCR to the reads. This sample has some 600,000 distinct CDR3 sequences, with less than 25% found just once. This clonotype was seen at least ten times. What it recognizes is unknown. Trimming stripped 1 base from V and 1 base from J, with 16 bases between. This CDR3 comprises 17 residues. In germline, CDR1 is SGHTA, CDR2 FQGNSA. The chain recombines TRBV7-2 with TRBJ1-1, with TRBD1 as a possible D gene (5 bases). Sequences were obtained from CD8+ T cells from PBMCs. This sequence was found in a human donor in good health (CMV status not recorded). Some clones in this sample may be carry-over from other donors' samples. CDR3 residues: CASSLVEGTAKNTEAFF. The CDR3 region has the DNA TGTGCCAGCAGCTTAGTAGAGGGGACGGCGAAGAACACTGAAGCTTTCTTT.